Sequencing of this TCR beta chain was carried out in a study of post-analysis software for immune sequencing data. Study as a whole: Progressive-relapsing, secondary progressive and relapsing-remitting multiple sclerosis were among the disease courses included.

Unique molecular identifiers were built into the TCR beta cDNA libraries. MiXCR, applied by TCRdb to the PCR reads, yields one record per CDR3 protein. The table records about 540,000 distinct CDR3 sequences, 30% to 40% of them present only once. Study-wide results and caveats: With TRBV5-6, TRBV5-1 and TRBV20-1 included, 5 or 6 TRBV segments were more frequent in patients than in controls. The authors found that F measure strongly co-clustered same-batch samples. Compared against controls, patients with multiple sclerosis displayed significantly lower normalized Chao1 diversity.

This clonotype appeared a few times. The antigen is unknown. From germline, CDR1 is MNHNS and CDR2 SASEGT. Trimming removed 10 bases at V and 0 bases at J, with 10 bases between. The CDR3 contains 13 residues. Sequenced input: blood. The V and J genes are TRBV6-1 and TRBJ2-4, with D uncertain. The sequence came from a girl aged 2-17 years with multiple sclerosis. This CDR3 is CATNDIAKNIQYF. The DNA of the CDR3 is TGTGCCACCAACGACATAGCCAAAAACATTCAGTACTTC.